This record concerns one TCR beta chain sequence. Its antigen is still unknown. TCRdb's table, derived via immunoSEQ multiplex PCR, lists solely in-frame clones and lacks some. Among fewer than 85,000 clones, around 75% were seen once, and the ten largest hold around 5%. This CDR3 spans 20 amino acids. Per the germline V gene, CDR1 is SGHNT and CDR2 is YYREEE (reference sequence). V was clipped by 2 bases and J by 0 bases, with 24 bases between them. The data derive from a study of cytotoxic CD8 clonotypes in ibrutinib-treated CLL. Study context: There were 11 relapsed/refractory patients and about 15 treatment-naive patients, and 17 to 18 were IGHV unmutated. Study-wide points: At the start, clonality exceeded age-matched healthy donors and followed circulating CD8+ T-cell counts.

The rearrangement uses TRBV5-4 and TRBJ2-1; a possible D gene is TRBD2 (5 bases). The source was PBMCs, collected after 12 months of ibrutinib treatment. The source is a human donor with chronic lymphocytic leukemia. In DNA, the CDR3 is TGTGCCAGCAGCTTTCCCCGGGGTAGCACGGACCTAAGCTCCTACAATGAGCAGTTCTTC. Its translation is CASSFPRGSTDLSSYNEQFF. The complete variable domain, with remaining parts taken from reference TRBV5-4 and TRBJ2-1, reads ETGVTQSPTHLIKTRGQQVTLRCSSQSGHNTVSWYQQALGQGPQFIFQYYREEENGRGNFPPRFSGLQFPNYSSELNVNALELDDSALYLCASSFPRGSTDLSSYNEQFFGPGTRLTVL.